This T cell receptor (beta chain) was sequenced for a study of cytomegalovirus exposure and HLA in healthy donors. Study-wide points: It was reported in a later analysis that an Asian-associated ancestry cluster showed fewer N-insertions than the approximately 700-donor mean. HLA restriction was apparent for most CMV-associated TCR beta chains in a later analysis.

Vbeta (60) and Jbeta (13) primers were used in the PCR. The table came from immunoSEQ multiplex PCR; TCRdb's copy has only in-frame clones and leaves some out. Of roughly 120,000 clones in the sample, roughly four fifths were seen once. For this clone: The antigen is undetermined.

The donors gave bone marrow, and they were healthy. Germline CDR1 reads SGHTA; CDR2 reads FQGNSA. The CDR3 is 15 residues long. V dropped 5 bases and J dropped 6; count of bases not matched to a gene: 10. The sample taken for sequencing was PBMCs. V gene TRBV7-2 combines with J gene TRBJ1-1; 9 bases map to TRBD1. The TCR sequence derives from a woman in her sixties or seventies in good health and CMV-seropositive. This CDR3 is CASSRKGQGPPEAFF. The CDR3 DNA sequence: TGTGCCAGCAGCCGGAAGGGACAGGGACCCCCTGAAGCTTTCTTT.